What follows are 10 T cell receptor beta chains derived from one specimen sequenced in a study of blood T cell repertoires in COVID-19. Assay used: immunoSEQ multiplex PCR; TCRdb lists only in-frame clones, some missing. The sample lists roughly 400,000 clones; around 90% were seen once. Sequenced input: PBMCs or T cells enriched from blood (not recorded which). The receptor set was obtained from a young man who had recovered from COVID-19.

V is TRBV5-6 and J is TRBJ2-7; 7 bases map to TRBD1. The CDR3 covers 12 residues. In germline, CDR1 is SGHDT, CDR2 YYEEEE. V gave up 2 bases and J gave up 5 bases; unmatched junction bases: 1. The CDR3 DNA sequence: TGTGCCAGCAGCTTACAGGGGAACGAGCAGTACTTC. Translation gives CASSLQGNEQYF. Looking up the rest from reference TRBV5-6 and TRBJ2-7 gives the full variable domain: DAGVTQSPTHLIKTRGQQVTLRCSPKSGHDTVSWYQQALGQGPQFIFQYYEEEERQRGNFPDRFSGHQFPNYSSELNVNALLLGDSALYLCASSLQGNEQYFGPGTRLTVT.

This chain joins TRBV3-1 (or the pseudogene TRBV3-2) and TRBJ2-3; no clear D gene. CDR3 length: 14 residues. Germline values: CDR1 LGHDT, CDR2 YNNKEL (reference sequence). Trimming took off 4 bases at V and 0 bases at J, with 8 bases between the two ends. The CDR3 reads CASSLVRSTDTQYF. The CDR3 DNA sequence: TGTGCCAGCAGCCTAGTCCGGAGCACAGATACGCAGTATTTT.

This clone was detected only a few times. The V and J genes are TRBV10-3 and TRBJ1-1, with a possible D match to TRBD1 (6 bases). Trimming took 6 bases from V and 1 from J, leaving 12 bases between them. The CDR3 sequence is 14 residues long. The germline V gene encodes CDR1 ENHRY and CDR2 SYGVKD. This CDR3 reads CAISTGTQNTEAFF. In DNA, the CDR3 is TGTGCCATCAGCACCGGGACACAGAACACTGAAGCTTTCTTT.

The sample holds a few counts of this clone. V usage is TRBV5-6 and J usage is TRBJ1-5; 9 nucleotides align to TRBD1. The V gene end was trimmed by 2 bases and the J gene end by 2 bases; junction bases not matched to a gene: 8. CDR1 is SGHDT and CDR2 is YYEEEE in the germline V gene. The CDR3 covers 17 residues. CDR3 nucleotides: TGTGCCAGCAGCTTAGTAGGGGGACAGGGTCGCAATCAGCCCCAGCATTTT. It codes for CASSLVGGQGRNQPQHF.

This clone was recorded once. V is TRBV5-1 and J is TRBJ2-5; 7 positions match TRBD1. CDR1 and CDR2 (germline): SGHRS, YFSETQ. The CDR3 runs 15 residues. Germline trimming cut 0 bases from V and 3 bases from J; bases unmatched to any gene: 5. The CDR3 loop is CASSLEGDSKETQYF. DNA for the CDR3: TGCGCCAGCAGCTTGGAGGGGGACAGTAAAGAGACCCAGTACTTC.

The chain combines TRBV5-1 with TRBJ2-7; 8 nucleotides match TRBD2. V lost 5 bases to trimming and J lost 0 bases; unmatched junction nucleotides: 10. This CDR3 is built from 16 residues. The germline V gene has CDR1 SGHRS and CDR2 YFSETQ. CDR3 nucleotides: TGCGCCAGCAGGAGGACCGGGGGGGCATTCTCCTACGAGCAGTACTTC. It encodes CASRRTGGAFSYEQYF.

V usage is TRBV27 and J usage is TRBJ1-1; no firm D call. The germline CDR1 and CDR2 sequences are MNHEY and SMNVEV (reference sequence). CDR3 length: 12 residues. The V end lost 6 bases, the J end lost 1 base, and 6 bases lay between the germline ends. CDR3 bases: TGTGCCAGCAGGAGATGGAACACTGAAGCTTTCTTT. Protein: CASRRWNTEAFF.

The V gene is TRBV27, the J gene TRBJ2-7; the match to TRBD2 covers 9 bases. Germline lookup yields CDR1 MNHEY and CDR2 SMNVEV (reference sequence). This CDR3 region has 15 residues. With V trimmed by 3 bases and J by 6 bases, 9 bases remained unmatched. CDR3 coding DNA: TGTGCCAGCAGTTTGAGGGTAGCGGGAGTGGGCGAGCAGTACTTC. Translated, it gives CASSLRVAGVGEQYF.

The V gene is TRBV29-1, the J gene TRBJ2-1, with D possibly matching TRBD1 (6 bases). The CDR3 runs 12 residues. The germline gives CDR1 SQVTM, CDR2 ANQGSEA. Between the trimmed V and J ends, which lost 4 bases and 7 bases, there was a span of 11 bases. Here the CDR3 reads CSVGRDTNEQFF. CDR3 in DNA: TGCAGCGTTGGTCGGGACACAAATGAGCAGTTCTTC.

The V call is TRBV27, the J call TRBJ2-1; D unresolved. The CDR3 extends over 13 amino acids. V lost 5 bases and J 7 bases, leaving 12 bases between the germline ends. The germline CDR1 and CDR2 sequences are MNHEY and SMNVEV (reference sequence). The CDR3 loop is CASSPRPRNEQFF. As DNA, the CDR3 is TGTGCCAGCAGTCCAAGGCCTAGGAATGAGCAGTTCTTC.